Sequencing of this TCR beta chain was carried out in a study of shared clonotypes between healthy human individuals (dated by TCRdb to the early 2020s). About the study as a whole: A few men and a couple of women, aged 18 to 49 years, made up the cohort. For each donor, CD4 naive and CD4 memory were each run on three plates, CD8 naive on two plates, and CD8 memory on one plate. The study deeply sequenced blood TCR repertoires of about 5 healthy adults to estimate repertoire size and the extent of clonotype sharing between individuals. To increase sequencing depth and limit assay-specific biases, different laboratories used diverse techniques to prepare libraries and sequence TCR repertoires. Per donor, leukapheresis produced somewhere between about 0.8 and 9 billion PBMCs. Overall study outcomes, separate from this receptor: Larger estimated clonotype richness was generally found for naive subsets than for memory subsets. Based on pairwise subsampling, the degree of clonotype sharing among donors was expected to be affected by sequencing depth. Sharing across a few donors was observed for roughly 5.4% of naive CD4, over 3% of naive CD8, 2% to 2.5% of memory CD4, and approximately 0.41% of memory CD8 clonotypes. Sampling was limited to blood, and TCR repertoires in tissue likely differ from TCR repertoires in blood. Because the study included only a small number of donors, the genetic and exposure-history diversity represented was limited. Clonotypes shared by all four sorted-subset donors showed higher generation probabilities than non-shared clonotypes. Rarefaction of sorted-subset datasets indicated incomplete sequencing despite the large sequencing depth.

The CDR3 spans 18 residues, from the cysteine through the phenylalanine. The CDR3 DNA has 54 bases and is translated from base 1. CDR1 and CDR2 are read off the germline V gene as MRHNA and SNTAGT. V trim: 6 bases; J trim: 3 bases; unmatched bases: 14. Donors were healthy HIV-negative adults with no recently reported acute infections or vaccinations. Only Caucasian adults living in Nashville, Tennessee, USA were represented among the donors. CD4+ T cells were enriched by magnetic negative selection; naive cells were then positively selected on CD45RA, and the negative fraction formed the memory subset. Blood was collected by leukapheresis, and PBMCs were isolated by Ficoll-Histopaque density gradient centrifugation and then cryopreserved in liquid nitrogen vapor phase. Analytical flow cytometry was used to check the purity and quantity of every magnetically sorted T cell population. From each sorted fraction, genomic DNA was isolated and quantified by UV absorbance on a Nanodrop 2000c.

TCR CDR3 regions were amplified from genomic DNA by multiplex PCR using the deep immunoSEQ assay. Extracted genomic DNA from each cell subset was distributed evenly across all wells of several immunoSEQ 96-well plates, and each plate was treated as a replicate. For sorted subsets, around 200 ng genomic DNA, equal to 30,000 or so T cell genomes, was loaded into each replicate PCR. The purified libraries were quantified using a Qubit 3.0 fluorometer, sized with a Bioanalyzer 2100, and then quantified again using the KAPA Library Quantification kit. A separate single-read 150-cycle Illumina NextSeq 550 flow cell was used to sequence each immunoSEQ 96-well plate. The study's processing was this. The immunoSEQ output contained only junctional sequences without quality scores, so filtering could not match that applied to full-length reads. Sequences were annotated with PyIR, a Python wrapper for IgBLAST v1.9, using IMGT germline references to assign V/J genes and CDR3. Reads were removed for weak V/J assignments (E-value above 1e-6), missing CDR3, stop codons, out-of-frame junctions, or ambiguous translated residues. V3J clonotypes were defined by identical inferred V gene, J gene, and CDR3 amino acid sequence. The percentage overlap between two repertoires was calculated by dividing the number of shared unique clonotypes by the size of the smaller repertoire. Richness of each repertoire was evaluated using RTK rarefaction, the Chao1 estimator, and Recon v2.1 estimates of unobserved clonotypes. Generation probabilities were computed with OLGA for all TCRbeta clonotypes obtained by the gDNA method from four donors. TCRdb took over this immuneACCESS table, retaining in-frame rearrangements with V and J assigned. Such tables are incomplete; in checked studies, under half of the missing clones stem from an unresolved V gene, and the remainder is unexplained. The V and J calls and the clone size are those of that table, but D and trimming were determined from the DNA. The table for this sample lists about 2.3 million clones; roughly 92% of them were counted only once. The ten largest clonotypes hold 0.37% of the sample.

About this clone: Its antigen remains undetermined. It has no much larger one-base neighbor in the sample; base qualities were not kept.

Rearrangement joined TRBV6-4 to TRBJ2-6; the central 7 bases match TRBD1. Input material: naive CD4+ T cells from PBMCs. The sample's cell subset or site, from its label and the paper: CD45RA+ positively selected. The TCR comes from a man aged 18 to 29 in good health. Some clones in this sample may be carry-over from other donors' samples. The DNA sequence is as follows: TGTGCCAGCAGCACCCACCTACAGGGGTTTGGTGGGGCCAACGTCCTGACTTTC. Its protein reads: CASSTHLQGFGGANVLTF.